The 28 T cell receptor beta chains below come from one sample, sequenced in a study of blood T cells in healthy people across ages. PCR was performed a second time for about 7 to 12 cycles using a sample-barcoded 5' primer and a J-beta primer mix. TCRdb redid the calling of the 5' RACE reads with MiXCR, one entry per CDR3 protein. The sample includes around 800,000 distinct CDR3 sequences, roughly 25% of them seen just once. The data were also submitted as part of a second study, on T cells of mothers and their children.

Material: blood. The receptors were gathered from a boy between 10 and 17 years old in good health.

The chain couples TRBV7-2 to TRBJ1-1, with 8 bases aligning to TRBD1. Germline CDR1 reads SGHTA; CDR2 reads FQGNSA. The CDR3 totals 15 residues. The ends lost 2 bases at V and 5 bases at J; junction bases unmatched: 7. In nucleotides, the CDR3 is TGTGCCAGCAGCTTACTGACAGGGGAGGGGACTGAAGCTTTCTTT. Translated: CASSLLTGEGTEAFF. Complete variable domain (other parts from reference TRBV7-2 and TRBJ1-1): GAGVSQSPSNKVTEKGKDVELRCDPISGHTALYWYRQSLGQGLEFLIYFQGNSAPDKSGLPSDRFSAERTGGSVSTLTIQRTQQEDSAVYLCASSLLTGEGTEAFFGQGTRLTVV.

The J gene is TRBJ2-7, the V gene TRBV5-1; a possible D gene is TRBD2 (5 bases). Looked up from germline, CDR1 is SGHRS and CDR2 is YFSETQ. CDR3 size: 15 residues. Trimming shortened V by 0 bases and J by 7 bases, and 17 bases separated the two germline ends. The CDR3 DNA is TGCGCCAGCAGCTTGGCTCCGGGGTCACAGAGGGAGCAGTACTTC. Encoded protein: CASSLAPGSQREQYF.

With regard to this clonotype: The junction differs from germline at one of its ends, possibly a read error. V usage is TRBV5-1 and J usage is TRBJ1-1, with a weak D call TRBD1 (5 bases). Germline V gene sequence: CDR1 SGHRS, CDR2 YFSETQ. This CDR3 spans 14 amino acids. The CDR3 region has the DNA TGCGTCAGCAGCTTGGTAGCAGGGCACACTGAAGCTTTCTTT. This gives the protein CVSSLVAGHTEAFF.

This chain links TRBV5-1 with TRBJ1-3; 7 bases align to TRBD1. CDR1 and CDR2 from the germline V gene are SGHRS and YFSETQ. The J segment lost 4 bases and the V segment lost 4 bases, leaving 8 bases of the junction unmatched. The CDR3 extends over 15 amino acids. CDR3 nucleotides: TGCGCCAGCAGCAATAGACAGGGCTCGGGAAACACCATATATTTT. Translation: CASSNRQGSGNTIYF.

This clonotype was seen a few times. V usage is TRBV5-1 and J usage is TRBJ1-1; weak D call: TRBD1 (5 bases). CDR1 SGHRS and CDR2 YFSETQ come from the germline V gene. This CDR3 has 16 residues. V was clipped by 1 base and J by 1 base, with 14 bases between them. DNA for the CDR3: TGCGCCAGCAGCTTGACCGGGGCCCACCCGAACACTGAAGCTTTCTTT. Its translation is CASSLTGAHPNTEAFF.

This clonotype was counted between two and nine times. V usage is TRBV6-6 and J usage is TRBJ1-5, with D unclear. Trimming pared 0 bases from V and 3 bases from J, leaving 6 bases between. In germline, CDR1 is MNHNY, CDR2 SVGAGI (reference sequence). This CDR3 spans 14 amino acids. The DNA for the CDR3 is TGTGCCAGCAGTTACTCGGCAGACAATCAGCCCCAGCATTTT. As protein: CASSYSADNQPQHF.

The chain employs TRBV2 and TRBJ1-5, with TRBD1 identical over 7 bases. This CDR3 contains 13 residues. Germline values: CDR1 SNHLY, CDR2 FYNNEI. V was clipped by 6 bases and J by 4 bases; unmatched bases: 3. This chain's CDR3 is CASRATGNQPQHF. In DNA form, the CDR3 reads TGTGCCAGCAGGGCGACAGGGAATCAGCCCCAGCATTTT. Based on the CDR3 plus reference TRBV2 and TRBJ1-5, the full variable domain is EPEVTQTPSHQVTQMGQEVILRCVPISNHLYFYWYRQILGQKVEFLVSFYNNEISEKSEIFDDQFSVERPDGSNFTLKIRSTKLEDSAMYFCASRATGNQPQHFGDGTRLSIL.

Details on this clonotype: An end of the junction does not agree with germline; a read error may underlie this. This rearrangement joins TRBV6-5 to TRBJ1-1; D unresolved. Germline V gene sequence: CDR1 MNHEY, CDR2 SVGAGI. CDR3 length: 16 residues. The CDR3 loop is CVSSPSANTGYTEAFF. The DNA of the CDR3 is TGTGTCAGCAGTCCGAGCGCGAACACGGGCTACACTGAAGCTTTCTTT.

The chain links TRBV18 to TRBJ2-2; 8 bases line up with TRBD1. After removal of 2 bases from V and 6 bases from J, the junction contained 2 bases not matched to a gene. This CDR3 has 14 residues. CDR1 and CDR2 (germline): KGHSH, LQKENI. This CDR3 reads CASSPKTGAGELFF. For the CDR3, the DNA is TGTGCCAGCTCACCAAAGACAGGGGCCGGGGAGCTGTTTTTT.

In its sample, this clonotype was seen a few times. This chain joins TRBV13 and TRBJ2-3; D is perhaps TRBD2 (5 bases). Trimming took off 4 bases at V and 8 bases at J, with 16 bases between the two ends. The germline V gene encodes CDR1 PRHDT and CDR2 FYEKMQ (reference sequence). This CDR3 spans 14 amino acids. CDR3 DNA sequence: TGTGCCAGCAGCTCCGGGGTGGTTGTCGGTACGCAGTATTTT. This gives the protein CASSSGVVVGTQYF.

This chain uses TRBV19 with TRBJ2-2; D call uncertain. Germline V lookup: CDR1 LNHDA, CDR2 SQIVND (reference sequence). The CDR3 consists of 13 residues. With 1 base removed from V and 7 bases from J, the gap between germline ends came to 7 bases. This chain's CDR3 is CASSIVVVGELFF. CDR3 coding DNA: TGTGCCAGTAGTATAGTGGTAGTCGGGGAGCTGTTTTTT.

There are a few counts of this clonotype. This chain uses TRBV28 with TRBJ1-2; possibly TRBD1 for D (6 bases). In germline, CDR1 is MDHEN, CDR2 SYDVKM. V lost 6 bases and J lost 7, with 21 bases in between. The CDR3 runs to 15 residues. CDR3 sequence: CASRTGGSKGGGYTF. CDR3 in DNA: TGTGCCAGCAGAACGGGGGGCAGCAAGGGAGGTGGCTACACCTTC.

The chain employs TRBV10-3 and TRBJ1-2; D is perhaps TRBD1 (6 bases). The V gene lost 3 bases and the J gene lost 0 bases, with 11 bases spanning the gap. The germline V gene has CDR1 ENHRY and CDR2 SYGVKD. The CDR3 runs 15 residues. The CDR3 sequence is CAISDLTGPNYGYTF. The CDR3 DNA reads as TGTGCCATCAGTGATCTGACAGGCCCTAACTATGGCTACACCTTC.

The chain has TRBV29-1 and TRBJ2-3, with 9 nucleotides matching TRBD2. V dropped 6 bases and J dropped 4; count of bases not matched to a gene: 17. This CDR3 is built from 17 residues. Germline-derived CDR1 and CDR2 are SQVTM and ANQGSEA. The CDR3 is CSVPLEIAGGDADTQYF. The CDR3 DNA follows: TGCAGCGTGCCCCTGGAAATCGCGGGAGGGGACGCAGATACGCAGTATTTT.

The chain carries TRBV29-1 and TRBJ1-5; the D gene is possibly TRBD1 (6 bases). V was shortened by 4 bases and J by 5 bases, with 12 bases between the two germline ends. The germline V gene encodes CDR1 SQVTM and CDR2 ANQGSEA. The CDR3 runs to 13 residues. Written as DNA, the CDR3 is TGCAGCGTTGTGGTGGGGGGCGATCAGCCCCAGCATTTT. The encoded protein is CSVVVGGDQPQHF.

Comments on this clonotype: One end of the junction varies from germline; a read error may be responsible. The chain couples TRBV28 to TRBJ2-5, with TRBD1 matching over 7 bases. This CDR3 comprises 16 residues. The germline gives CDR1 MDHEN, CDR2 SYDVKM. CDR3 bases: TGTGCCAGCAGTTTCCGGGACAGACGATCCCAAGCGACCCAGTACTTC. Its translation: CASSFRDRRSQATQYF.

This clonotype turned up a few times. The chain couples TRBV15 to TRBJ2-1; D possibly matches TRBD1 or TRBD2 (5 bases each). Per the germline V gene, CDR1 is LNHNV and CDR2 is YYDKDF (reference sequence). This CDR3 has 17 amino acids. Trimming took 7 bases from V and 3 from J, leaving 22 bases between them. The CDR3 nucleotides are TGTGCCACCAAGACCCACGGGGCTCCGACTTTCTACAATGAGCAGTTCTTC. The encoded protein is CATKTHGAPTFYNEQFF.

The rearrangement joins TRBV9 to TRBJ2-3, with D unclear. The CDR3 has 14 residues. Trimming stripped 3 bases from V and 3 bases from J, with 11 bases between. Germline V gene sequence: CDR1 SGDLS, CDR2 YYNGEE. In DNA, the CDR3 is TGTGCCAGCAGCGAGTCAGGTGTGACAGATACGCAGTATTTT. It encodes CASSESGVTDTQYF.

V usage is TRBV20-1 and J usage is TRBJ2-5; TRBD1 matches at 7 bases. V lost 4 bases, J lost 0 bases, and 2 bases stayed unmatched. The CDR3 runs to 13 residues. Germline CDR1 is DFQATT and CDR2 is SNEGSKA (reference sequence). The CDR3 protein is CSAIGTDQETQYF. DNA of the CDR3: TGCAGTGCTATCGGGACAGACCAAGAGACCCAGTACTTC.

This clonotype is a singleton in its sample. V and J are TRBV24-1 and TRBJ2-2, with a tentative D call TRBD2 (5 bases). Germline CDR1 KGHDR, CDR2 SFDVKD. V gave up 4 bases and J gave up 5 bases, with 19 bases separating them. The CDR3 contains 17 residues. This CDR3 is CATSEPLGGKGTGELFF. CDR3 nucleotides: TGTGCCACCAGTGAACCGCTTGGAGGAAAAGGGACCGGGGAGCTGTTTTTT.

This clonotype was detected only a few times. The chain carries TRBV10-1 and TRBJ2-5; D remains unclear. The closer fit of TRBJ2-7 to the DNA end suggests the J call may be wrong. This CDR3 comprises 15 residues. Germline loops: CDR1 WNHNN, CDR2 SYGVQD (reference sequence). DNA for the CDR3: TGCGCCAGCAGTGAGGGCTGGGTTGACGGCTACGAGCAGTACTTC. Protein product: CASSEGWVDGYEQYF.

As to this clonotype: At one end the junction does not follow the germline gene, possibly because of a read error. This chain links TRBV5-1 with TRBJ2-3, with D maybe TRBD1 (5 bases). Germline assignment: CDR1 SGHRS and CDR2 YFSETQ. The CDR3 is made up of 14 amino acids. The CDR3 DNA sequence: TGCGCCAGTAGCTCCCAGGGATTCACAGATACGCAGTATTTT. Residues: CASSSQGFTDTQYF.

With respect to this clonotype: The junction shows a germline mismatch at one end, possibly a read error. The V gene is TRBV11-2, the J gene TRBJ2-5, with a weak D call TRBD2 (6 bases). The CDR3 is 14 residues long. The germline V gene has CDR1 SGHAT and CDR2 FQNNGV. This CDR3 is CAGSLGVLAETQYF. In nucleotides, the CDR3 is TGTGCCGGCAGCTTAGGAGTACTAGCAGAGACCCAGTACTTC.

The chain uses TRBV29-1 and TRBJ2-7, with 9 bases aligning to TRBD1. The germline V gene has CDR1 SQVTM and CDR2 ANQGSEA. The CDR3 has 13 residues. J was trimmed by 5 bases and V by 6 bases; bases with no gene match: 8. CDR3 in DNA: TGCAGCGTGCCGGGACAGGGTTTCCACGAGCAGTACTTC. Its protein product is CSVPGQGFHEQYF.

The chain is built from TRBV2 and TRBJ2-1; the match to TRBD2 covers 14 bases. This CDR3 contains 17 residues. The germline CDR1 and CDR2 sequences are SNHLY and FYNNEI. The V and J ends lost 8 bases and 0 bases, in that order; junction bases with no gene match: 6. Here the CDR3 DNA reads TGTGCCAGCGCCGGGACTAGCGGGGGCCCCTCCTACAATGAGCAGTTCTTC. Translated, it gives CASAGTSGGPSYNEQFF.

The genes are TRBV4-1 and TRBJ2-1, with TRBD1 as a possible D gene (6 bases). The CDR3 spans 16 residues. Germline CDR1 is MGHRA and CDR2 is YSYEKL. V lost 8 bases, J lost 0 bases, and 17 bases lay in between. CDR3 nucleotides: TGCGCCAGCTCCCTAACTAGGGGGAGCTCCTACAATGAGCAGTTCTTC. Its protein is CASSLTRGSSYNEQFF.

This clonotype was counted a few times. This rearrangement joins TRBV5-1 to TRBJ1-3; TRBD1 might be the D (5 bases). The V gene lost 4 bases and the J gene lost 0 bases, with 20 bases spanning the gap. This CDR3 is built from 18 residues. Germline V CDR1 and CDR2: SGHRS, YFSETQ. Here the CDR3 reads CASSRAGGLAPSGNTIYF. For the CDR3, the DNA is TGCGCCAGCAGCCGGGCCGGGGGACTAGCCCCCTCTGGAAACACCATATATTTT.

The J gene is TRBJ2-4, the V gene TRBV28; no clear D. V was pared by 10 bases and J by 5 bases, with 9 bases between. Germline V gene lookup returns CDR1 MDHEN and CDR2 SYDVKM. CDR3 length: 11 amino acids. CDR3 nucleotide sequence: TGTGCCACCTCCGTGCAAAACATTCAGTACTTC. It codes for CATSVQNIQYF.